This T cell receptor (beta chain) was profiled in a study of CD8+CD57+ T cells in acquired aplastic anemia. Turning to the study itself: Mean read depth for CD4+ cells from healthy donors was 9 million to 13 million. Study observations and caveats: Some 29 shared CD8+ CDR3s appeared highly expressed within patients' immunodominant clones.

CDR3 and TCR beta VDJ profiling relied on a genomic DNA template. TCRdb called the reads again in MiXCR, with one record for every CDR3 protein. Of some 190,000 distinct CDR3 sequences listed, 35% to 50% were seen once; the top ten hold around 2.9%. Trimming cost V 4 bases and J 5 bases; bases outside gene matches: 6. The CDR3 consists of 14 residues. Per germline, CDR1 SGHNT and CDR2 YYREEE (reference sequence). This clonotype was detected ten times or more. Antigen: not known. The receptor comes from a human donor in good health. Sequencing was performed on sorted CD4+, CD8+, or CD8+CD57+ T cells (not recorded which) from PBMCs. The chain employs TRBV5-4 and TRBJ2-3, with 8 bases identical to TRBD1. CDR3 sequence reads: CASSGGQGKDTQYF. CDR3 coding DNA: TGTGCCAGCAGCGGTGGACAGGGTAAAGATACGCAGTATTTT. Combining the CDR3 with reference TRBV5-4 and TRBJ2-3 gives the whole variable domain ETGVTQSPTHLIKTRGQQVTLRCSSQSGHNTVSWYQQALGQGPQFIFQYYREEENGRGNFPPRFSGLQFPNYSSELNVNALELDDSALYLCASSGGQGKDTQYFGPGTRLTVL.